A selection of T cell receptor beta chains follows, all from one sample in a study of OX40 agonist ivuxolimab in advanced cancers. Using immunoSEQ multiplex PCR, the repertoire was profiled, and TCRdb retains in-frame clones only, with some absent. The table has around 35,000 clones, about 76% seen once; the top ten hold about 1.3%. The sample consisted of CD4+ or CD8+ T cells sorted from blood, taken in a trial of the OX40 agonist ivuxolimab. The source is an adult with an advanced solid tumor such as melanoma, head and neck, liver or kidney cancer. CDR3s include the opening cysteine and the closing phenylalanine or tryptophan. A D gene is named only where the DNA matches it firmly. Clone size is shown for a subset of rows, as once, few, many or a class of expanded clone.

V gene	J gene	clone size	D gene	CDR3 protein	CDR3 DNA
TRBV7-2	TRBJ2-1	-	-	CASSLVVGKSNEQFF	TGTGCCAGCAGCTTAGTTGTCGGGAAGAGCAATGAGCAGTTCTTC
TRBV5-1	TRBJ2-2	-	TRBD1	CASSGQGPGGELFF	TGCGCCAGCTCTGGACAGGGCCCAGGGGGGGAGCTGTTTTTT
TRBV11-2	TRBJ2-3	-	TRBD2	CASSLDLRAGGTDTQYF	TGTGCCAGCAGCTTAGATCTCAGGGCGGGAGGGACAGATACGCAGTATTTT
TRBV2	TRBJ1-5	-	-	CASSEETASNQPQHF	TGTGCCAGCAGTGAAGAGACAGCTAGCAATCAGCCCCAGCATTTT
TRBV25-1	TRBJ1-1	-	-	CASSEGMNTEAFF	TGTGCCAGCAGTGAAGGGATGAACACTGAAGCTTTCTTT
TRBV6-1	TRBJ2-5	once	TRBD1	CASSEGGTGLETQYF	TGTGCCAGCAGTGAAGGTGGGACAGGGCTGGAGACCCAGTACTTC
TRBV7-9	TRBJ1-1	once	-	CASSLEYSTEAFF	TGTGCCAGCAGCTTAGAATATAGCACTGAAGCTTTCTTT
TRBV4-1	TRBJ2-3	-	TRBD2	CASSQTSGGAGDTQYF	TGCGCCAGCAGCCAAACAAGCGGGGGGGCGGGAGATACGCAGTATTTT
TRBV7-8	TRBJ2-6	once	-	CASSVNVFTQSRANVLTF	TGTGCCAGCAGCGTTAATGTGTTTACACAAAGTCGGGCCAACGTCCTGACTTTC
TRBV14	TRBJ1-1	-	-	CASSQDRNTEAFF	TGTGCCAGCAGCCAAGACAGGAACACTGAAGCTTTCTTT
TRBV5-6	TRBJ2-2	-	TRBD1	CASSFSTGSNTGELFF	TGTGCCAGCAGCTTCTCGACAGGGTCCAACACCGGGGAGCTGTTTTTT
TRBV2	TRBJ2-3	-	TRBD1	CASIGQVGADTQYF	TGTGCCAGCATCGGACAGGTCGGAGCAGATACGCAGTATTTT
TRBV4-1	TRBJ2-7	few	-	CASSQDYDHPRYF	TGCGCCAGCAGCCAAGATTACGACCACCCTCGGTACTTC
TRBV10-1	TRBJ2-3	-	-	CASSEVSFGTQYF	TGCGCCAGCAGTGAGGTCAGCTTCGGTACGCAGTATTTT
TRBV7-9	TRBJ2-3	-	TRBD2	CASSLGLAVTDTQYF	TGTGCCAGCAGCCTGGGACTAGCGGTCACAGATACGCAGTATTTT
TRBV9	TRBJ2-5	-	-	CASSVGRAQETQYF	TGTGCCAGCAGCGTAGGGCGGGCTCAAGAGACCCAGTACTTC
TRBV10-3	TRBJ1-2	-	-	CAISEKRDYGYTF	TGTGCCATCAGTGAGAAACGGGACTATGGCTACACCTTC
TRBV6-1	TRBJ1-5	-	-	CASSTQGISNQPQHF	TGTGCCAGCAGTACACAGGGTATCAGCAATCAGCCCCAGCATTTT
TRBV4-1	TRBJ2-1	-	-	CASSQLDLGISYNEQFF	TGCGCCAGCAGCCAGCTGGATTTAGGGATCTCCTACAATGAGCAGTTCTTC
TRBV7-9	TRBJ2-1	once	TRBD2	CASSLGGTSGRRFF	TGTGCCAGCAGCTTAGGGGGGACTAGCGGGAGGAGGTTCTTC
TRBV9	TRBJ1-2	-	TRBD1	CASSVRTGGAFGYTF	TGTGCCAGCAGCGTTAGGACAGGGGGCGCGTTTGGCTACACCTTC
TRBV19	TRBJ2-6	-	TRBD1	CASSIRGPGANVLTF	TGTGCCAGTAGTATAAGGGGGCCTGGGGCCAACGTCCTGACTTTC
TRBV10-3	TRBJ2-7	-	TRBD1	CAIRSDRADSYEQYF	TGTGCCATCAGATCCGACAGGGCTGACTCCTACGAGCAGTACTTC
TRBV4-3	TRBJ2-3	-	-	CASSQAPITGWGADTQYF	TGCGCCAGCAGCCAAGCCCCCATCACAGGGTGGGGGGCAGATACGCAGTATTTT
TRBV7-6	TRBJ2-7	-	TRBD1	CASSLGAGQGNNEQYF	TGTGCCAGCAGCTTAGGGGCGGGACAGGGCAATAACGAGCAGTACTTC
TRBV5-6	TRBJ2-5	once	TRBD1	CASSVDRQGGETQYF	TGTGCCAGCAGCGTAGACCGACAGGGGGGGGAGACCCAGTACTTC
TRBV2	TRBJ1-4	-	TRBD1	CASSVVQGEKLFF	TGTGCCAGCAGTGTGGTTCAGGGGGAGAAACTGTTTTTT
TRBV28	TRBJ1-5	-	-	CASSPDWASQPQHF	TGTGCCAGCAGCCCCGACTGGGCCTCTCAGCCCCAGCATTTT
TRBV7-6	TRBJ2-2	few	TRBD2	CASRGLAGAPGELFF	TGTGCCAGCAGAGGACTAGCGGGAGCCCCCGGGGAGCTGTTTTTT
TRBV5-4	TRBJ2-7	-	TRBD2	CASSRQLAGSYEQYF	TGTGCCAGCAGCCGTCAGCTAGCGGGGTCCTACGAGCAGTACTTC
TRBV21-1	TRBJ2-7	-	-	CASNFVCQPQPAEYF	TGTGCCAGCAACTTTGTGTGTCAACCCCAACCAGCGGAGTACTTC
TRBV7-2	TRBJ2-6	-	-	CASSLSPAGANVLTF	TGTGCCAGCAGCTTAAGTCCTGCTGGGGCCAACGTCCTGACTTTC
TRBV7-6	TRBJ2-4	-	-	CASSLALGYIQYF	TGTGCCAGCAGCTTAGCGCTCGGGTACATTCAGTACTTC
TRBV9	TRBJ2-3	-	-	CASSVDGGARTDTQYF	TGTGCCAGCAGCGTAGATGGGGGAGCGCGAACAGATACGCAGTATTTT
TRBV7-2	TRBJ2-3	-	-	CASSLDRQSTDTQYF	TGTGCCAGCAGCTTAGATCGACAGAGCACAGATACGCAGTATTTT
TRBV20-1	TRBJ2-1	-	TRBD1	CSAPTGEKQFF	TGCAGTGCTCCGACAGGGGAAAAGCAGTTCTTC
TRBV7-2	TRBJ1-2	-	-	CASSRTRDNYGYTF	TGTGCCAGTTCCCGAACGAGGGATAACTATGGCTACACCTTC
TRBV7-9	TRBJ2-5	-	TRBD2	CASSRTSGSPETQYF	TGTGCCAGCAGCCGTACTAGCGGGAGCCCGGAGACCCAGTACTTC
TRBV19	TRBJ1-1	few	-	CASSVTGWNTEAFF	TGTGCCAGTAGTGTTACAGGATGGAACACTGAAGCTTTCTTT
TRBV7-2	TRBJ2-1	-	TRBD2	CASSPAGGAYNEQFF	TGTGCCAGCAGCCCCGCCGGGGGGGCCTACAATGAGCAGTTCTTC
TRBV2	TRBJ1-2	few	-	CASSAEYYGYTF	TGTGCCAGCAGTGCAGAATACTATGGCTACACCTTC
TRBV19	TRBJ2-2	-	-	CASSQTPTNTGELFF	TGTGCCAGTAGCCAAACACCAACCAACACCGGGGAGCTGTTTTTT
TRBV7-2	TRBJ1-1	-	-	CASSPTDIGVTEAFF	TGTGCCAGCAGCCCCACCGACATTGGAGTCACTGAAGCTTTCTTT
TRBV27	TRBJ2-5	-	TRBD2	CASSLGGGAWETQYF	TGTGCCAGCAGTTTAGGCGGGGGGGCATGGGAGACCCAGTACTTC
TRBV7-9	TRBJ1-1	-	-	CASSSTGNAEAFF	TGTGCCAGCAGCTCAACAGGGAACGCTGAAGCTTTCTTT
TRBV7-2	TRBJ1-4	-	-	CASSIDGGPNEKLFF	TGTGCCAGCAGCATAGACGGGGGCCCTAATGAAAAACTGTTTTTT
TRBV2	TRBJ2-1	-	TRBD2	CASTGGTSASYNEQFF	TGTGCCAGCACCGGCGGGACTAGCGCTTCCTACAATGAGCAGTTCTTC
TRBV2	TRBJ2-5	-	TRBD2	CAGGRGGQETQYF	TGTGCCGGGGGGCGGGGGGGCCAAGAGACCCAGTACTTC
TRBV12-5	TRBJ2-3	-	-	CASGLVISGWTDTQYF	TGTGCTAGTGGTTTGGTAATCAGTGGGTGGACAGATACGCAGTATTTT
TRBV11-2	TRBJ2-1	-	TRBD2	CASSSLWGLGSRNEQFF	TGTGCCAGCAGCTCCCTGTGGGGACTAGGTTCCCGCAATGAGCAGTTCTTC
TRBV9	TRBJ1-2	-	-	CASSVSLANYGYTF	TGTGCCAGCAGCGTATCGTTGGCTAACTATGGCTACACCTTC
TRBV6-1	TRBJ1-2	-	TRBD1	CARGDRRYGYTF	TGTGCCAGAGGGGACAGACGCTATGGCTACACCTTC
TRBV7-3	TRBJ2-2	-	-	CASSFNRVGAGELFF	TGTGCCAGCAGCTTCAATAGGGTGGGCGCCGGGGAGCTGTTTTTT
TRBV7-2	TRBJ2-2	-	TRBD2	CASSLVSGRRGTGELFF	TGTGCCAGCAGCTTAGTTAGCGGGCGGCGCGGCACCGGGGAGCTGTTTTTT
TRBV7-2	TRBJ2-5	-	-	CASSSRAGRFGQETQYF	TGTGCCAGCAGCTCAAGAGCAGGCCGATTTGGCCAAGAGACCCAGTACTTC